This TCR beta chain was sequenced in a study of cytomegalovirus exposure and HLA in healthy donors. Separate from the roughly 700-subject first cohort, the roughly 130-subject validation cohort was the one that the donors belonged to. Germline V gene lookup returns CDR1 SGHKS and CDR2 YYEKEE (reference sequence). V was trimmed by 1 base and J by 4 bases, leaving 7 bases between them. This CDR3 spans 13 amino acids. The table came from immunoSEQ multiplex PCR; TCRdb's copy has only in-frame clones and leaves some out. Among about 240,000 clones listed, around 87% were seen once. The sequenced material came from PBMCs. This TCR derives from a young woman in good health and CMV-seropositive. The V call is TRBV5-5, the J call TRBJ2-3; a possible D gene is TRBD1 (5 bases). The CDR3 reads CASSLWGPDTQYF. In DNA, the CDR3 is TGTGCCAGCAGCTTGTGGGGCCCAGATACGCAGTATTTT.